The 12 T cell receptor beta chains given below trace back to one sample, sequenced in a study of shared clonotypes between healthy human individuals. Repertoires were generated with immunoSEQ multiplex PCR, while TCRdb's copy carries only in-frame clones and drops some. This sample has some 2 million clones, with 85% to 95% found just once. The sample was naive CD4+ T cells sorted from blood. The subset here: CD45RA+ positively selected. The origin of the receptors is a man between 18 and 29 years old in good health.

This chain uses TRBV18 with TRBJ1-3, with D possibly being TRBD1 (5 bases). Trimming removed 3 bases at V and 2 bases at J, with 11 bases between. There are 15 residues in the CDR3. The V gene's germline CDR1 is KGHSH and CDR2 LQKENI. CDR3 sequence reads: CASSPGAGTGNTIYF. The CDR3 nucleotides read TGTGCCAGCTCACCCGGGGCGGGGACTGGAAACACCATATATTTT.

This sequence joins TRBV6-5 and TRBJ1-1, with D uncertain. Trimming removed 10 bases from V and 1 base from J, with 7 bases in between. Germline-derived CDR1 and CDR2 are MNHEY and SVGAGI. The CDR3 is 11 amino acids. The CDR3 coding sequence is TGTGCCACCTGGCGGAACACTGAAGCTTTCTTT. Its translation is CATWRNTEAFF.

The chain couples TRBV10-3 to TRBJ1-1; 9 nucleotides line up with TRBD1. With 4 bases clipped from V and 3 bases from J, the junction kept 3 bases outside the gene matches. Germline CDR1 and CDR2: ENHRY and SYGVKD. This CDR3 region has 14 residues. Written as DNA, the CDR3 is TGTGCCATCAGTGCGGGACAGGGTCACACTGAAGCTTTCTTT. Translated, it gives CAISAGQGHTEAFF.

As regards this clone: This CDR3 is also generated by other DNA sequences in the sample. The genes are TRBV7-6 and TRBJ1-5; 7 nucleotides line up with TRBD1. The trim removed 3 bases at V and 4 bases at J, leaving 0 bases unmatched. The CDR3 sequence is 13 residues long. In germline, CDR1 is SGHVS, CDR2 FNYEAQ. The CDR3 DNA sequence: TGTGCCAGCAGCTTGACAGGGAATCAGCCCCAGCATTTT. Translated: CASSLTGNQPQHF.

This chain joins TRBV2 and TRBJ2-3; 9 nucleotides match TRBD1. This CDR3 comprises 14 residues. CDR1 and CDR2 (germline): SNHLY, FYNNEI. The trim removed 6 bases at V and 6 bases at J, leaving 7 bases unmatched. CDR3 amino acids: CASRARTGEDTQYF. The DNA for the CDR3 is TGTGCCAGCAGGGCTCGGACAGGGGAGGATACGCAGTATTTT.

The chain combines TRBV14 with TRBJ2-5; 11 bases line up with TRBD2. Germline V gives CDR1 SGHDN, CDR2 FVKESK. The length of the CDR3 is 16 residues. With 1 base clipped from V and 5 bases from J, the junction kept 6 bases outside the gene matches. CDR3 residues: CASSQVTSGSWETQYF. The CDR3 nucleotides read TGTGCCAGCAGCCAAGTAACTAGCGGGAGTTGGGAGACCCAGTACTTC.

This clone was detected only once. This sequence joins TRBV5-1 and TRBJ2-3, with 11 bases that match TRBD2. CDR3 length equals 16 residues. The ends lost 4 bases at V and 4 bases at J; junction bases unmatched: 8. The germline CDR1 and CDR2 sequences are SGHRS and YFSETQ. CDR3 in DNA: TGCGCCAGCAGCCCGGGACTAGCGGCCTGGGCAGATACGCAGTATTTT. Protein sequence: CASSPGLAAWADTQYF.

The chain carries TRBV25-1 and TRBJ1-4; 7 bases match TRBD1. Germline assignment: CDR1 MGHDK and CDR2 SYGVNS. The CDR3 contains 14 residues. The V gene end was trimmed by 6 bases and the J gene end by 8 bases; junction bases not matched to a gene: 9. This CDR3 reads CASSPDRVGEKLFF. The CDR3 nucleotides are TGTGCCAGCAGCCCAGACAGGGTAGGGGAAAAACTGTTTTTT.

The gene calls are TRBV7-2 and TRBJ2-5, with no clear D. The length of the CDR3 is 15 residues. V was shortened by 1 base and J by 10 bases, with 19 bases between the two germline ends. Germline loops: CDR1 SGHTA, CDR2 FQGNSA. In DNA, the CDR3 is TGTGCCAGCAGCTTAGATCAGGTCATCTCGATCGGCCAGTACTTC. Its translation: CASSLDQVISIGQYF.

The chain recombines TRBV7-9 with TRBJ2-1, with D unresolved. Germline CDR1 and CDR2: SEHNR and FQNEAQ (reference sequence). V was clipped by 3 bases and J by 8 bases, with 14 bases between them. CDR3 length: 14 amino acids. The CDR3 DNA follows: TGTGCCAGCAGCTTTCACCTGAGTTCGGATGAGCAGTTCTTC. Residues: CASSFHLSSDEQFF. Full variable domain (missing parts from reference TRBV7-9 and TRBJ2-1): DTGVSQNPRHKITKRGQNVTFRCDPISEHNRLYWYRQTLGQGPEFLTYFQNEAQLEKSRLLSDRFSAERPKGSFSTLEIQRTEQGDSAMYLCASSFHLSSDEQFFGPGTRLTVL.

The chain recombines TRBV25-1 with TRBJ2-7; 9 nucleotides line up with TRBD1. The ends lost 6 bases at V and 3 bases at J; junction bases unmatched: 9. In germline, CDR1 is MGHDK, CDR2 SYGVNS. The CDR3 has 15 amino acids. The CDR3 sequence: CASSIPGQGGYEQYF. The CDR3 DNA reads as TGTGCCAGCAGCATTCCGGGACAGGGCGGCTACGAGCAGTACTTC.

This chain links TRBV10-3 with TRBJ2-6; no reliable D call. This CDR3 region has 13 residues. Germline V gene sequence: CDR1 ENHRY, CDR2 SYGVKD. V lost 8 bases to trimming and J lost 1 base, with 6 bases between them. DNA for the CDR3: TGTGCCATCCCCGGGTCTGGGGCCAACGTCCTGACTTTC. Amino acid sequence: CAIPGSGANVLTF.